These 22 T cell receptor beta chains share one sample of origin, sequenced in a study of blood T cell repertoires in COVID-19. Generated by immunoSEQ multiplex PCR, the TCRdb table keeps only in-frame clones and is missing some. This sample yields roughly 57,000 clones, of which roughly nine tenths are seen a single time; over 15% belongs to the top ten. Sample: peripheral blood. These receptors all stem from a human donor in a cohort sampled during active COVID-19.

This clone was observed a single time. V gene TRBV5-6 combines with J gene TRBJ2-1, with D possibly matching TRBD2 (6 bases). Germline V gives CDR1 SGHDT, CDR2 YYEEEE. The ends were cut back, 3 bases at V and 0 bases at J, with 13 bases in the middle. The CDR3 loop spans 16 amino acids. The CDR3 DNA is TGTGCCAGCAGCTCCCGGGGGACCCCCTCCTACAATGAGCAGTTCTTC. Its translation: CASSSRGTPSYNEQFF.

V and J are TRBV7-2 and TRBJ1-1; possibly TRBD1 for D (5 bases). Looked up from germline, CDR1 is SGHTA and CDR2 is FQGNSA. The CDR3 has 10 amino acids. The ends were cut back, 11 bases at V and 4 bases at J, with 8 bases in the middle. DNA for the CDR3: TGTGCCGCTGGGGCCACTGAAGCTTTCTTT. Translating gives CAAGATEAFF.

This chain connects TRBV7-9 to TRBJ2-5, with 9 bases fitting TRBD2. This CDR3 is built from 15 residues. The trim removed 8 bases at V and 5 bases at J, leaving 12 bases unmatched. From germline, CDR1 is SEHNR and CDR2 FQNEAQ (reference sequence). The CDR3 region is CASRRGGGAGETQYF. The CDR3 region has the DNA TGTGCCAGCCGCCGGGGCGGGGGGGCCGGGGAGACCCAGTACTTC.

The chain employs TRBV30 and TRBJ1-2; D remains ambiguous. The CDR3 length is 13 residues. The V end was cut by 3 bases, the J end by 3 bases, with 11 bases between. The V gene's germline CDR1 is GTSNPN and CDR2 SVGIG (reference sequence). The CDR3 region has the DNA TGTGCCTGGAGCGATCAGGCCCACTATGGCTACACCTTC. It yields the protein CAWSDQAHYGYTF.

The V and J genes are TRBV6-5 and TRBJ2-7; D call uncertain. Germline CDR1 and CDR2: MNHEY and SVGAGI. With 6 bases removed from V and 2 bases from J, the gap between germline ends came to 14 bases. CDR3 size: 14 residues. The CDR3 sequence is CASSRPTTTYEQYF. CDR3 sequence (DNA): TGTGCCAGCAGCCGTCCGACGACAACCTACGAGCAGTACTTC.

The chain links TRBV6-5 to TRBJ1-3; D gene ambiguous. The CDR3 runs 14 residues. CDR1 and CDR2 (germline): MNHEY, SVGAGI. V lost 4 bases and J lost 1, with 8 bases in between. The CDR3 is CASSSQVSGNTIYF. The DNA of the CDR3 is TGTGCCAGCAGTTCCCAGGTATCTGGAAACACCATATATTTT.

This chain uses TRBV9 with TRBJ1-2, with D unresolved. Germline lookup yields CDR1 SGDLS and CDR2 YYNGEE. This CDR3 contains 16 residues. The ends were cut back, 3 bases at V and 6 bases at J, with 21 bases in the middle. The CDR3 DNA is TGTGCCAGCAGCGCCACATTAGGGAGAAGGATGGATGGCTACACCTTC. It translates to CASSATLGRRMDGYTF. The variable domain in full, with the rest retrieved from reference TRBV9 and TRBJ1-2, is DSGVTQTPKHLITATGQRVTLRCSPRSGDLSVYWYQQSLDQGLQFLIQYYNGEERAKGNILERFSAQQFPDLHSELNLSSLELGDSALYFCASSATLGRRMDGYTFGSGTRLTVV.

V is TRBV5-1 and J is TRBJ2-3, with TRBD1 matching over 8 bases. V was clipped by 3 bases and J by 3 bases; unmatched bases: 6. Per the germline V gene, CDR1 is SGHRS and CDR2 is YFSETQ. The CDR3 loop spans 15 amino acids. The CDR3 bases are TGCGCCAGCAGCTCCCGGGACAGGCGTACAGATACGCAGTATTTT. This gives the protein CASSSRDRRTDTQYF.

The chain is built from TRBV2 and TRBJ2-5, with 8 bases aligning to TRBD2. Trimming removed 8 bases from V and 4 bases from J; junction bases left unmatched: 9. This CDR3 spans 14 amino acids. Germline V gives CDR1 SNHLY, CDR2 FYNNEI. DNA for the CDR3: TGTGCCAGCCCTCTTTCCGCGGGGGGAGAGACCCAGTACTTC. Translated: CASPLSAGGETQYF. The complete variable domain, with remaining parts taken from reference TRBV2 and TRBJ2-5, reads EPEVTQTPSHQVTQMGQEVILRCVPISNHLYFYWYRQILGQKVEFLVSFYNNEISEKSEIFDDQFSVERPDGSNFTLKIRSTKLEDSAMYFCASPLSAGGETQYFGPGTRLLVL.

CDR3 loop: CASSLLGREQYF. In nucleotides, the CDR3 is TGTGCCAGCAGTTTATTGGGCCGCGAGCAGTACTTC. This rearrangement joins TRBV28 to TRBJ2-7; D unclear. Trimming left V 1 base short and J 6 bases short, with 7 bases between. This CDR3 spans 12 amino acids. CDR1 and CDR2 from the germline V gene are MDHEN and SYDVKM.

This chain uses TRBV5-1 with TRBJ1-3; possible D gene TRBD1, 6 bases. Looked up from germline, CDR1 is SGHRS and CDR2 is YFSETQ. This CDR3 contains 14 residues. V was clipped by 4 bases and J by 4 bases, with 12 bases between them. The DNA for the CDR3 is TGCGCCAGCAGCACTCAGGGGACAGGAAACACCATATATTTT. Amino acids: CASSTQGTGNTIYF. Supplemented by reference TRBV5-1 and TRBJ1-3, the full variable domain reads KAGVTQTPRYLIKTRGQQVTLSCSPISGHRSVSWYQQTPGQGLQFLFEYFSETQRNKGNFPGRFSGRQFSNSRSEMNVSTLELGDSALYLCASSTQGTGNTIYFGEGSWLTVV.

This clone was seen just once. The chain uses TRBV29-1 and TRBJ1-1; 8 bases map to TRBD1. The junction had 4 bases not matched to a gene; V was cut back by 6 bases and J by 4 bases. In germline, CDR1 is SQVTM, CDR2 ANQGSEA. The CDR3 runs to 12 residues. In nucleotides, the CDR3 is TGCAGCGTGCATGGGACAGGCACTGAAGCTTTCTTT. Amino acids: CSVHGTGTEAFF.

J is TRBJ1-5 and V is TRBV9; a possible D gene is TRBD1 (5 bases). Trimming cost V 0 bases and J 4 bases, with 11 bases left between them. In germline, CDR1 is SGDLS, CDR2 YYNGEE. This CDR3 region has 15 residues. The CDR3 region is CASSVDVGDNQPQHF. The CDR3 region has the DNA TGTGCCAGCAGCGTAGACGTAGGGGATAATCAGCCCCAGCATTTT.

The rearrangement uses TRBV18 and TRBJ1-6; 7 bases are shared with TRBD1. Germline trimming cut 4 bases from V and 8 bases from J; bases unmatched to any gene: 2. The CDR3 length is 13 residues. CDR1 is KGHSH and CDR2 is LQKENI in the germline V gene. CDR3 region: CASSQGAYSPLHF. CDR3 nucleotides: TGTGCCAGCTCACAGGGGGCTTATTCACCCCTCCACTTT.

The rearrangement joins TRBV19 to TRBJ2-1; TRBD2 matches at 14 bases. In germline, CDR1 is LNHDA, CDR2 SQIVND (reference sequence). J gave up 8 bases and V 3 bases, and 6 bases lay outside the gene matches. The CDR3 has 16 residues. In nucleotides, the CDR3 is TGTGCCAGTAGTATGGGACTAGCGGGGGCCCTGGATGAGCAGTTCTTC. Translating it yields CASSMGLAGALDEQFF.

The chain is built from TRBV18 and TRBJ1-6; the D gene is possibly TRBD1 (5 bases). V was pared by 5 bases and J by 7 bases, with 18 bases between. The CDR3 is made up of 16 amino acids. The germline CDR1 and CDR2 sequences are KGHSH and LQKENI. CDR3 in DNA: TGTGCCAGCTCATCCCCGGGGGGTGGAGTAAATTCACCCCTCCACTTT. Its protein is CASSSPGGGVNSPLHF.

This sequence joins TRBV12-3 or TRBV12-4 and TRBJ2-5; a possible D gene is TRBD2 (5 bases). The CDR3 is 13 residues long. Trimming took 4 bases from V and 2 from J, leaving 8 bases between them. CDR3 sequence (DNA): TGTGCCAGCAGTTGGACTCAACAAGAGACCCAGTACTTC. Its translation: CASSWTQQETQYF.

This clone was seen once. The chain couples TRBV3-1 (or the pseudogene TRBV3-2) to TRBJ2-3, with TRBD2 matching over 7 bases. The CDR3 consists of 17 residues. Germline CDR1 reads LGHDT; CDR2 reads YNNKEL (reference sequence). The V and J ends lost 5 bases and 3 bases, in that order; junction bases with no gene match: 14. The CDR3 nucleotides are TGTGCCAGCAGCGCTACAAGCCACAAGCGGGGAACAGATACGCAGTATTTT. Its translation is CASSATSHKRGTDTQYF.

V is TRBV7-2 and J is TRBJ1-3; D is unresolved. V lost 1 base and J 0 bases, leaving 13 bases between the germline ends. Germline V gives CDR1 SGHTA, CDR2 FQGNSA. The CDR3 is 17 residues long. CDR3 nucleotide sequence: TGTGCCAGCAGCTTAGTACCCCGGACTATCTCTGGAAACACCATATATTTT. Its protein is CASSLVPRTISGNTIYF.

The chain uses TRBV7-8 and TRBJ2-1; 11 positions match TRBD1. This CDR3 has 19 residues. V shed 0 bases and J 1 base; nucleotides not matched to a gene: 8. In germline, CDR1 is SGHVS, CDR2 FQNEAQ. CDR3 coding DNA: TGTGCCAGCAGCTTAGCGTTTAAGGGGGACAGGGGGTCCTACAATGAGCAGTTCTTC. It yields the protein CASSLAFKGDRGSYNEQFF.

This chain joins TRBV5-1 and TRBJ2-3, with TRBD2 identical over 10 bases. The CDR3 contains 17 residues. The V gene end was trimmed by 0 bases and the J gene end by 1 base; junction bases not matched to a gene: 5. Per germline, CDR1 SGHRS and CDR2 YFSETQ. For the CDR3, the DNA is TGCGCCAGCAGCTTGGATGGGACTAGCGTGGGCACAGATACGCAGTATTTT. Amino acid sequence: CASSLDGTSVGTDTQYF.

There are a few counts of this clone. The rearrangement joins TRBV7-9 to TRBJ2-2; D possibly corresponds to TRBD2 (6 bases). This CDR3 comprises 16 residues. Between the trimmed V and J ends, which lost 1 base and 0 bases, there was a span of 9 bases. The germline V gene encodes CDR1 SEHNR and CDR2 FQNEAQ (reference sequence). CDR3 bases: TGTGCCAGCAGCTTAGGCGCTAGCGCGAACACCGGGGAGCTGTTTTTT. As protein: CASSLGASANTGELFF. Variable domain in full (rest from reference TRBV7-9 and TRBJ2-2): DTGVSQNPRHKITKRGQNVTFRCDPISEHNRLYWYRQTLGQGPEFLTYFQNEAQLEKSRLLSDRFSAERPKGSFSTLEIQRTEQGDSAMYLCASSLGASANTGELFFGEGSRLTVL.